Presented here are 9 T cell receptor beta chains from one specimen sequenced in a study of PD-1 blockade in classical Hodgkin lymphoma (TCRdb year 2020). Libraries were built with the immunoSEQ multiplex PCR assay. TCRdb took this table from immuneACCESS and kept in-frame rearrangements with V and J called. Such tables lack part of the clones; where checked against another copy, unresolved V genes explain under half of the gap, and the rest is unexplained. The sample table holds approximately 73,000 clones, of which just over 90% were seen once. In total, the top ten clones hold approximately 8.1% of the sample. Read against the paper, the sample's time point label means: cycle 1 day 1 (C1D1), immediately before nivolumab initiation. All trial patients had relapsed after autologous stem cell transplantation, with cohorts A, B and C differing in prior brentuximab vedotin exposure. Here the sequenced sample was peripheral blood mononuclear cells (PBMCs), taken at baseline. The receptors originated from a human donor with classical Hodgkin lymphoma.

This clone was observed a handful of times. The chain has TRBV2 and TRBJ2-3; D tentatively fits TRBD1 or TRBD2 (5 bases each). This CDR3 comprises 13 residues. V was shortened by 8 bases and J by 6 bases, with 15 bases between the two germline ends. Per germline, CDR1 SNHLY and CDR2 FYNNEI. The CDR3 sequence is CASGGRGYDTQYF. The CDR3 DNA sequence: TGTGCCAGCGGGGGTAGGGGTTACGATACGCAGTATTTT.

The chain has TRBV5-1 and TRBJ1-1; D gene unclear. Germline V gene sequence: CDR1 SGHRS, CDR2 YFSETQ. CDR3 length: 15 amino acids. Trimming left V 4 bases short and J 5 bases short, with 18 bases between. The CDR3 DNA sequence: TGCGCCAGCAGCCCCGACCATGGGCCCGCGACTGAAGCTTTCTTT. This sequence encodes CASSPDHGPATEAFF.

The chain employs TRBV4-2 and TRBJ2-2; no definite D call. This CDR3 contains 13 residues. Trimming pared 4 bases from V and 4 bases from J, leaving 7 bases between. In germline, CDR1 is LGHNA, CDR2 YNFKEQ. The CDR3 region is CASSLSRTGELFF. The CDR3 nucleotides read TGTGCCAGCAGCCTTTCCCGCACCGGGGAGCTGTTTTTT.

The chain's CDR3 is CASRGPGLAIPGELFF. DNA for the CDR3: TGTGCCAGTAGGGGACCGGGACTAGCGATTCCCGGGGAGCTGTTTTTT. The chain is built from TRBV19 and TRBJ2-2, with 10 bases that match TRBD2. V lost 6 bases to trimming and J lost 6 bases; unmatched junction nucleotides: 10. CDR1 and CDR2 (germline): LNHDA, SQIVND (reference sequence). This CDR3 has 16 residues.

The chain uses TRBV7-9 and TRBJ2-7, with D perhaps matching TRBD2 (5 bases). The V end was cut by 0 bases, the J end by 3 bases, with 6 bases between. The length of the CDR3 is 13 residues. CDR1 SEHNR and CDR2 FQNEAQ come from the germline V gene (reference sequence). CDR3 DNA sequence: TGTGCCAGCAGCTTAGCCGGGGTCTACGAGCAGTACTTC. As protein: CASSLAGVYEQYF.

The J gene is TRBJ2-1, the V gene TRBV29-1; D may be TRBD1 (6 bases). The length of the CDR3 is 14 residues. Germline loops: CDR1 SQVTM, CDR2 ANQGSEA. V was shortened by 0 bases and J by 7 bases, with 13 bases between the two germline ends. Here the CDR3 DNA reads TGCAGCGTTGAAGACTGGACAGACCGGAATGAGCAGTTCTTC. It translates to CSVEDWTDRNEQFF.

The chain recombines TRBV10-3 with TRBJ2-3; D may match TRBD1 or TRBD2 (6 bases each). The CDR3 has 14 amino acids. V lost 4 bases and J lost 2, with 10 bases in between. From germline, CDR1 is ENHRY and CDR2 SYGVKD. The CDR3 nucleotides read TGTGCCATCAGTGGTGGGGGGCTCACAGATACGCAGTATTTT. It translates to CAISGGGLTDTQYF.

The CDR3 region has the DNA TGTGCCAGCAGCTCCGGGAGGGGGGCAGCCGAGCAGTACTTC. Amino acid sequence: CASSSGRGAAEQYF. This chain connects TRBV27 to TRBJ2-7; 8 bases are shared with TRBD2. With V trimmed by 6 bases and J by 6 bases, 10 bases remained unmatched. Germline CDR1 and CDR2: MNHEY and SMNVEV (reference sequence). This CDR3 region has 14 residues.

J is TRBJ1-3 and V is TRBV6-5; TRBD1 matches 7 bases. V trimming: 2 bases; J trimming: 8 bases; junction bases outside the gene matches: 9. Germline CDR1 is MNHEY and CDR2 is SVGAGI. The CDR3 extends over 15 amino acids. The CDR3 here is CASSYTGGGTDTIYF. As DNA, the CDR3 is TGTGCCAGCAGTTACACGGGTGGGGGGACAGACACCATATATTTT.